The next 8 T cell receptor beta chains were all read from a single sample in a study of blood T cell repertoires in COVID-19. Using immunoSEQ multiplex PCR, the repertoire was profiled, and TCRdb retains in-frame clones only, with some absent. The table has 120,000 or so clones, around 63% seen once. Material for sequencing was peripheral blood. These receptor sequences come from a woman in her 70s with acute or convalescent COVID-19.

This clone was observed a few times. The chain has TRBV2 and TRBJ1-5; D call uncertain. The CDR3 length is 15 residues. CDR1 is SNHLY and CDR2 is FYNNEI in the germline V gene. The germline V and J ends were trimmed by 6 bases and 7 bases, with 19 bases remaining between them. The CDR3 DNA reads TGTGCCAGCAGACACCCAGGAGGTCCGGGGCAGCCCCAGCATTTT. Protein: CASRHPGGPGQPQHF.

This clone was observed a few times. The identical CDR3 is also encoded by other nucleotide sequences in the sample. V usage is TRBV5-1 and J usage is TRBJ2-7; TRBD2 matches 9 bases. After removal of 2 bases from V and 2 bases from J, the junction contained 8 bases not matched to a gene. Germline V lookup: CDR1 SGHRS, CDR2 YFSETQ. This CDR3 region has 16 residues. The CDR3 DNA is TGCGCCAGCAGCTTCGTCGATAGCGGGGGCCCCTACGAGCAGTACTTC. This codes for CASSFVDSGGPYEQYF.

The V call is TRBV5-1, the J call TRBJ1-6, with D tentatively TRBD1 (5 bases). Germline CDR1 is SGHRS and CDR2 is YFSETQ. The CDR3 extends over 14 amino acids. The germline V and J ends were trimmed by 0 bases and 10 bases, with 11 bases remaining between them. DNA for the CDR3: TGCGCCAGCAGCTTGGGAACACAGGCATCACCCCTCCACTTT. The encoded protein is CASSLGTQASPLHF. Variable domain in full (rest from reference TRBV5-1 and TRBJ1-6): KAGVTQTPRYLIKTRGQQVTLSCSPISGHRSVSWYQQTPGQGLQFLFEYFSETQRNKGNFPGRFSGRQFSNSRSEMNVSTLELGDSALYLCASSLGTQASPLHFGNGTRLTVT.

The chain couples TRBV9 to TRBJ2-1; TRBD1 agrees at 8 bases. CDR1 is SGDLS and CDR2 is YYNGEE in the germline V gene. J gave up 10 bases and V 0 bases, and 9 bases lay outside the gene matches. The CDR3 runs 15 residues. The CDR3: CASSVVQGDVGEQFF. The CDR3 region has the DNA TGTGCCAGCAGCGTAGTACAGGGGGACGTTGGCGAGCAGTTCTTC.

The rearrangement links TRBV4-2 to TRBJ1-1; TRBD1 matches at 8 bases. The V gene's germline CDR1 is LGHNA and CDR2 YNFKEQ. V was clipped by 0 bases and J by 3 bases; unmatched bases: 9. This CDR3 spans 17 amino acids. This CDR3 is CASSQDPGQGAHTEAFF. The CDR3 coding sequence is TGTGCCAGCAGCCAAGACCCTGGGCAGGGGGCGCACACTGAAGCTTTCTTT.

This chain uses TRBV5-8 with TRBJ2-7; D might be TRBD1 (5 bases). Germline assignment: CDR1 SGHTS and CDR2 YDEGEE. The germline V and J ends were trimmed by 4 bases and 8 bases, with 10 bases remaining between them. CDR3 length equals 11 residues. CDR3 DNA: TGTGCCAGCAGCATACAGGCCAAGCAGTACTTC. It is translated as CASSIQAKQYF.

The chain carries TRBV19 and TRBJ2-1; possible D gene TRBD2, 6 bases. CDR3 length: 15 residues. Between the trimmed V and J ends, which lost 0 bases and 4 bases, there was a span of 10 bases. The V gene's germline CDR1 is LNHDA and CDR2 SQIVND (reference sequence). The CDR3 reads CASSIERGRYNEQFF. The CDR3 DNA sequence: TGTGCCAGTAGTATAGAACGGGGGAGATACAATGAGCAGTTCTTC. Together with reference TRBV19 and TRBJ2-1, the CDR3 gives the full variable domain: DGGITQSPKYLFRKEGQNVTLSCEQNLNHDAMYWYRQDPGQGLRLIYYSQIVNDFQKGDIAEGYSVSREKKESFPLTVTSAQKNPTAFYLCASSIERGRYNEQFFGPGTRLTVL.

This clone was seen a handful of times. This chain links TRBV6-1 with TRBJ1-1; D remains unclear. This CDR3 region has 17 residues. From germline, CDR1 is MNHNS and CDR2 SASEGT. The V and J ends lost 2 bases and 1 base respectively, with 17 bases between them. CDR3 in amino acids: CASSESLSRGANTEAFF. In DNA form, the CDR3 reads TGTGCCAGCAGTGAAAGCTTATCCCGAGGAGCGAACACTGAAGCTTTCTTT.